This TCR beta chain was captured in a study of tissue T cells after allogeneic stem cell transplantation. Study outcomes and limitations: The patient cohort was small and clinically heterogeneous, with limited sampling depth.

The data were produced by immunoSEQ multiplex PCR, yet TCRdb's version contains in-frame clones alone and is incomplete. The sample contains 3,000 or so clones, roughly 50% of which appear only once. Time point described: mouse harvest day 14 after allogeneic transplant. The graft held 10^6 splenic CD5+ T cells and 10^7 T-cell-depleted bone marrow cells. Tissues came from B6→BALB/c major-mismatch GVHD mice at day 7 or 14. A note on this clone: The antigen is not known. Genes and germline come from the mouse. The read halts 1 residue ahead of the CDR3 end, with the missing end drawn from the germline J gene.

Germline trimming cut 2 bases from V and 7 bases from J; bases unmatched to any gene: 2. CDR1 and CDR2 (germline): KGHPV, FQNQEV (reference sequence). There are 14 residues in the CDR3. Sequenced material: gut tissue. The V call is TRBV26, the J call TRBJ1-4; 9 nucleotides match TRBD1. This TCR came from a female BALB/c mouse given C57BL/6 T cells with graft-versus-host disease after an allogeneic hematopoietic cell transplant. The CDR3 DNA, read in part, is TGTGCCAGCAGTCTGAACAGGGGGCCCGAAAGATTATTT. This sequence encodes CASSLNRGPERLF. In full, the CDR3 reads CASSLNRGPERLFF.